This T cell receptor (beta chain) derives from a study of T-cell reconstitution after alpha-beta-depleted transplantation in children. Study conclusions and caveats: It was newly produced T cells that mostly accounted for T-cell counts and diversity one year after transplant. Several hundred expanded graft clones reportedly were the source of alpha-beta T cells about two months after transplant. After transplant, high TCRbeta diversity at day 60 in some patients arose from surviving recipient T cells and thymic progenitors.

Preparation of the TCRbeta library was carried out with unique molecular identifiers. TCRdb ran MiXCR on the PCR reads and lists one entry per CDR3 protein. The data contain a few hundred thousand distinct CDR3 sequences, 25% to 30% of them singletons. As for this clonotype: Its antigen is not known. The junction differs from germline at one of its ends, possibly a read error.

The germline CDR1 and CDR2 sequences are MDHEN and SYDVKM. The CDR3 contains 12 residues. Source: PBMCs, taken before TCRalphabeta/CD19-depleted stem cell transplant. The source is a boy under three years old with Wiskott-Aldrich syndrome, due to receive a stem cell transplant. This chain uses TRBV28 with TRBJ1-2, with unresolved D. In nucleotides, the CDR3 is TGTGCCGGCAGTTTATCCAACTATGGCTACACCTTC. This translates into CAGSLSNYGYTF.